A selection of T cell receptor beta chains follows, all from one sample in a study of T cells in Graves' hyperthyroidism and ophthalmopathy. From the multiplex PCR reads, TCRdb called clonotypes with MiXCR, one entry per CDR3 protein. The table shows 250,000 or so distinct CDR3 sequences, with around 15% occurring only once. Sequencing was carried out using blood. These receptors originate from a woman between 45 and 65 years old with Graves' hyperthyroidism that later progressed to Graves' ophthalmopathy. Each CDR3 is given without its conserved first and last residue.

CDR3 length: 10
J gene: TRBJ1-2
V gene: TRBV28
CDR3 protein: ASSSGVGSYT

CDR3 length: 12
J gene: TRBJ2-5
V gene: TRBV20-1
CDR3 protein: SALGPSAQETQY

CDR3 length: 13
J gene: TRBJ2-5
V gene: TRBV29-1
CDR3 protein: SVVRVLRKDETQY

CDR3 length: 13
J gene: TRBJ2-1
V gene: TRBV6-1
CDR3 protein: ASSARDEIYNEQF

CDR3 length: 16
J gene: TRBJ1-5
V gene: TRBV30
CDR3 protein: AWRPSELGRRGNQPQH

CDR3 length: 10
J gene: TRBJ1-1
V gene: TRBV30
CDR3 protein: VWNPGGAEAF

CDR3 length: 14
J gene: TRBJ2-5
V gene: TRBV10-3
CDR3 protein: AISDLGAGGGETQY

CDR3 length: 11
J gene: TRBJ2-2
V gene: TRBV20-1
CDR3 protein: SARRGTRGELF

CDR3 length: 12
J gene: TRBJ2-7
V gene: TRBV28
CDR3 protein: ASTRPHNSYEQY

CDR3 length: 14
J gene: TRBJ1-6
V gene: TRBV18
CDR3 protein: ASSLIGTGVGGSLH

CDR3 length: 12
J gene: TRBJ2-2
V gene: TRBV9
CDR3 protein: ASSAELGTGELF

CDR3 length: 10
J gene: TRBJ2-3
V gene: TRBV11-2
CDR3 protein: ASSLGALTQY

CDR3 length: 10
J gene: TRBJ1-1
V gene: TRBV30
CDR3 protein: AWSGAGAEAF

CDR3 length: 13
J gene: TRBJ2-3
V gene: TRBV27
CDR3 protein: ASSLRRTYRDTQY

CDR3 length: 11
J gene: TRBJ2-1
V gene: TRBV19
CDR3 protein: ASRSIGGNEQF

CDR3 length: 11
J gene: TRBJ1-1
V gene: TRBV18
CDR3 protein: ASSPQGVAEAF

CDR3 length: 13
J gene: TRBJ2-1
V gene: TRBV7-9
CDR3 protein: ASSLWAGEGNEQF

CDR3 length: 15
J gene: TRBJ1-6
V gene: TRBV5-1
CDR3 protein: ASSDPLGLGDNSPLH

CDR3 length: 13
J gene: TRBJ2-2
V gene: TRBV5-1
CDR3 protein: ASSLFQGRSGELF

CDR3 length: 13
J gene: TRBJ2-3
V gene: TRBV20-1
CDR3 protein: SALQPSGRTDTQY

CDR3 length: 14
J gene: TRBJ2-3
V gene: TRBV27
CDR3 protein: ASSLGTSGYTDTQY

CDR3 length: 14
J gene: TRBJ2-1
V gene: TRBV10-3
CDR3 protein: AISESWQGARNEQF

CDR3 length: 13
J gene: TRBJ2-1
V gene: TRBV12-3/TRBV12-4
CDR3 protein: ASSEDRGGNNEQF

CDR3 length: 11
J gene: TRBJ2-7
V gene: TRBV5-6
CDR3 protein: ASSLQGGFEQY

CDR3 length: 12
J gene: TRBJ1-2
V gene: TRBV19
CDR3 protein: ASSMLQGGYGYT

CDR3 length: 15
J gene: TRBJ2-2
V gene: TRBV20-1
CDR3 protein: SAAATSGRRYTGELF

CDR3 length: 12
J gene: TRBJ1-3
V gene: TRBV20-1
CDR3 protein: SARDEGRDNTIY

CDR3 length: 13
J gene: TRBJ2-1
V gene: TRBV19
CDR3 protein: ASSPDDSSYNEQF

CDR3 length: 12
J gene: TRBJ1-4
V gene: TRBV2
CDR3 protein: ASTQRGTNEKLF

CDR3 length: 12
J gene: TRBJ2-3
V gene: TRBV20-1
CDR3 protein: SAIATSGTDTQY

CDR3 length: 15
J gene: TRBJ1-1
V gene: TRBV27
CDR3 protein: ASSLGGTGRWDTEAF

CDR3 length: 14
J gene: TRBJ2-2
V gene: TRBV6-1
CDR3 protein: ASSEMWVWGTGELF

CDR3 length: 13
J gene: TRBJ1-6
V gene: TRBV6-1
CDR3 protein: ASSYQQGPNSPLH

CDR3 length: 13
J gene: TRBJ2-2
V gene: TRBV11-3
CDR3 protein: ASSLFTGGTGELF

CDR3 length: 13
J gene: TRBJ2-7
V gene: TRBV5-1
CDR3 protein: ASSQNGETTGEQY

CDR3 length: 13
J gene: TRBJ2-1
V gene: TRBV20-1
CDR3 protein: SARETSGSYNEQF

CDR3 length: 12
J gene: TRBJ2-1
V gene: TRBV20-1
CDR3 protein: SAREGSPYNEQF

CDR3 length: 12
J gene: TRBJ2-7
V gene: TRBV28
CDR3 protein: ASRGQGGFYEQY

CDR3 length: 12
J gene: TRBJ2-3
V gene: TRBV3-1
CDR3 protein: ASSPFRARETQY

CDR3 length: 15
J gene: TRBJ2-2
V gene: TRBV7-3
CDR3 protein: ASSSTAGGQTPGSCF

CDR3 length: 13
J gene: TRBJ2-7
V gene: TRBV19
CDR3 protein: ASSLMINGLDEQY

CDR3 length: 14
J gene: TRBJ2-1
V gene: TRBV18
CDR3 protein: ASSPRGLAGGGEQF

CDR3 length: 15
J gene: TRBJ2-3
V gene: TRBV5-1
CDR3 protein: ASSARDRGFGVDTQY

CDR3 length: 13
J gene: TRBJ1-5
V gene: TRBV9
CDR3 protein: ASSVAGISNQPQH

CDR3 length: 13
J gene: TRBJ2-7
V gene: TRBV7-6
CDR3 protein: ASNPLPGGTYEQY

CDR3 length: 13
J gene: TRBJ2-5
V gene: TRBV30
CDR3 protein: AWSNRDRVLETQY

CDR3 length: 9
J gene: TRBJ1-5
V gene: TRBV20-1
CDR3 protein: SASLDQPQH

CDR3 length: 10
J gene: TRBJ2-7
V gene: TRBV20-1
CDR3 protein: STRQTAREQY

CDR3 length: 13
J gene: TRBJ2-5
V gene: TRBV28
CDR3 protein: ASSFEQGASETQY

CDR3 length: 12
J gene: TRBJ2-7
V gene: TRBV25-1
CDR3 protein: ASSKQQGYYEQY

CDR3 length: 12
J gene: TRBJ1-6
V gene: TRBV27
CDR3 protein: ASSFRPPGTPLH

CDR3 length: 13
J gene: TRBJ1-5
V gene: TRBV7-2
CDR3 protein: ASSPRGTINQPQH

CDR3 length: 11
J gene: TRBJ2-7
V gene: TRBV29-1
CDR3 protein: SVAGRAHYEQY

CDR3 length: 10
J gene: TRBJ2-3
V gene: TRBV12-5
CDR3 protein: ASASGTDTQY

CDR3 length: 12
J gene: TRBJ2-3
V gene: TRBV27
CDR3 protein: ASTYRGGTDTQY

CDR3 length: 13
J gene: TRBJ1-5
V gene: TRBV15
CDR3 protein: ATSREGRGNQPQH

CDR3 length: 13
J gene: TRBJ2-6
V gene: TRBV28
CDR3 protein: ATISWASGANVLT

CDR3 length: 18
J gene: TRBJ1-5
V gene: TRBV10-1
CDR3 protein: ASSPHMGHLYRWGNQPQH